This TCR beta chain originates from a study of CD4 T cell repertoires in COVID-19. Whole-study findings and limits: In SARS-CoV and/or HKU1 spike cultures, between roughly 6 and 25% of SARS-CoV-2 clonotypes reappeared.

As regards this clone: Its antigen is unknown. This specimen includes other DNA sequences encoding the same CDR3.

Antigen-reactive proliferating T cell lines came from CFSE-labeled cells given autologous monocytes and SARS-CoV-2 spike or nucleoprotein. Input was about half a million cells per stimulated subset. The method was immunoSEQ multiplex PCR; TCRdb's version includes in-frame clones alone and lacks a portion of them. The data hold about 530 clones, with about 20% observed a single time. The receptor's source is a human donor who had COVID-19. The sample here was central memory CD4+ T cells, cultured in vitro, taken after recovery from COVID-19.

The CDR3 here is CSVGSDNYGYTF. The CDR3 coding sequence is TGCAGCGTTGGGAGTGACAACTATGGCTACACCTTC. This sequence joins TRBV29-1 and TRBJ1-2; D unclear. The V gene lost 4 bases and the J gene lost 2 bases, with 8 bases spanning the gap. The CDR3 loop spans 12 amino acids. Germline V CDR1 and CDR2: SQVTM, ANQGSEA.